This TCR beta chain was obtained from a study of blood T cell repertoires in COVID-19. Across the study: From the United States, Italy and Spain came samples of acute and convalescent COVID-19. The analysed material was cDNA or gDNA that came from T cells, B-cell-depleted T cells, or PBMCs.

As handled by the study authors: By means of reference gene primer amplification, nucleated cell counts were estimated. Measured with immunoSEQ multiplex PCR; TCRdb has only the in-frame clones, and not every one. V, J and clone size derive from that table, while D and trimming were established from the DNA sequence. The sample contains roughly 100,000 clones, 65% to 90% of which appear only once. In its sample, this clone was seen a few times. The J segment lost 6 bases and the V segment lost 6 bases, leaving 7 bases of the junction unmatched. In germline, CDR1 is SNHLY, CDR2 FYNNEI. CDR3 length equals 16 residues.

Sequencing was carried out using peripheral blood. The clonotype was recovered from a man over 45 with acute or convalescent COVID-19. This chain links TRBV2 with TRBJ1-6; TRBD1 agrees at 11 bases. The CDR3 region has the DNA TGTGCCAGCAGCCGGACAGGGGGCGTCTCTAATTCACCCCTCCACTTT. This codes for CASSRTGGVSNSPLHF.